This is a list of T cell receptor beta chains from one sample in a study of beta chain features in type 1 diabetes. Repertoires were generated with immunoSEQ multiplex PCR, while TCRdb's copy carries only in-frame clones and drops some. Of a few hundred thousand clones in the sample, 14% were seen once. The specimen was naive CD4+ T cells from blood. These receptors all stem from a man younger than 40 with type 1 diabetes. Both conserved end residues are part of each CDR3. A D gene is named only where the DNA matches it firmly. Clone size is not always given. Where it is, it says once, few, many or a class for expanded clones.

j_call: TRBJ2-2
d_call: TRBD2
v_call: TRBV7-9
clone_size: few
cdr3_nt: TGTGCCAGCAGCAGACTAGCGGGAGTTTTGGTGCCGACCGGGGAGCTGTTTTTT
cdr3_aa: CASSRLAGVLVPTGELFF

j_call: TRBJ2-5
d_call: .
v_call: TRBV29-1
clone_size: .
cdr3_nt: TGCAGCGTTGATGGCAGTCAAGAGACCCAGTACTTC
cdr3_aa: CSVDGSQETQYF

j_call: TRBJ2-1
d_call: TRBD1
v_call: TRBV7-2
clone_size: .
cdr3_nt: TGTGCCAGCAGTTGGGACAGGGAATCCCACAATGAGCAGTTCTTC
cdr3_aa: CASSWDRESHNEQFF

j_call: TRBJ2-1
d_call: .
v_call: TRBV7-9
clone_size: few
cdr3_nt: TGTGCCAGCAGCTACCTCCGTGGGACACCGACTTACAATGAGCAGTTCTTC
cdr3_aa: CASSYLRGTPTYNEQFF

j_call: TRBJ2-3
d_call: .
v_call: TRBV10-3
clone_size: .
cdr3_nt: TGTGCCATCAGTGCCGGCGGCCTCACAGATACGCAGTATTTT
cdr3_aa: CAISAGGLTDTQYF

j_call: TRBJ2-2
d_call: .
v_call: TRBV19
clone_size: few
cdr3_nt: TGTGCCAGTAGTATGGGAGGAAAAGGGACCGGGGAGCTGTTTTTT
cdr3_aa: CASSMGGKGTGELFF

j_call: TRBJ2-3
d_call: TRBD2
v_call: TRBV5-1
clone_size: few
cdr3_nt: TGCGCCAGCAGCCTTGGGACTACTAGGGATACGCAGTATTTT
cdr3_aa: CASSLGTTRDTQYF

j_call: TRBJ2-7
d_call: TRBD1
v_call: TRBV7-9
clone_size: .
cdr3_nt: TGTGCCAGCAGCGGTAACAGGGGGCTCGACCTCGACGAGCAGTACTTC
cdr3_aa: CASSGNRGLDLDEQYF

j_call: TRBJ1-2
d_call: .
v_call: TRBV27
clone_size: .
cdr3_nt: TGTGCCAGCAGTTTATCGGGGACTGGCGGCTACACCTTC
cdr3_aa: CASSLSGTGGYTF

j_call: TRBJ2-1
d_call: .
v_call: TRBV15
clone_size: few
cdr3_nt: TGTGCCACCAGCAGAGTGGTTCAGGGGCCTCCCTATATCTACAATGAGCAGTTCTTC
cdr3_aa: CATSRVVQGPPYIYNEQFF

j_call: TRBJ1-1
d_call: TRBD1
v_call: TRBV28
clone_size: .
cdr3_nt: TGTGCCAGCAGGCTCTTCCCGGGACAGGGAAACACTGAAGCTTTCTTT
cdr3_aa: CASRLFPGQGNTEAFF

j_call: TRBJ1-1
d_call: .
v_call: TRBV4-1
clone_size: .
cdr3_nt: TGCGCCAGCAGCCAAGAGGGAGGTCGAGTCACTGAAGCTTTCTTT
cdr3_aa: CASSQEGGRVTEAFF

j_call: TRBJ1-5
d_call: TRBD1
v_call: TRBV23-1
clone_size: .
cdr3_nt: TGCGCCAGCAGTCACCACGACAGGGGAGGTCAGCCCCAGCATTTT
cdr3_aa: CASSHHDRGGQPQHF

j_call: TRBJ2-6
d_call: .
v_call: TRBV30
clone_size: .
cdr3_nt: TGTGCCTGGAGTCCCTCGGGAGGGGGCGCCGGGGCCAACGTCCTGACTTTC
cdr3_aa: CAWSPSGGGAGANVLTF

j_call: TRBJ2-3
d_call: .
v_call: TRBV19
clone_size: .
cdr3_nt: TGTGCCAGTAGTATCCGGGTCACAGATACGCAGTATTTT
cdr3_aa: CASSIRVTDTQYF

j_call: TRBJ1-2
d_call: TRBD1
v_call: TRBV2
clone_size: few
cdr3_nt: TGTGCCAGCAGTGAACAGGGGGCAAACTATGGCTACACCTTC
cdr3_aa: CASSEQGANYGYTF

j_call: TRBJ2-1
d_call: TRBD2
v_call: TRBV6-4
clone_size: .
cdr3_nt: TGTGCCAGCAGTGCCTCCCTAGCGGGCCCCAATGAGCAGTTCTTC
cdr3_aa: CASSASLAGPNEQFF

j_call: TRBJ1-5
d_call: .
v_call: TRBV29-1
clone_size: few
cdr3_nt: TGCAGCGTTGGGGTCACACTCGGGCAGCCCCAGCATTTT
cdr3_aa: CSVGVTLGQPQHF

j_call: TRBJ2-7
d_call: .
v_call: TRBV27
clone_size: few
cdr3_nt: TGTGCCAGCAGTTTCGGCGACAGGCCCTACGAGCAGTACTTC
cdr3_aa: CASSFGDRPYEQYF

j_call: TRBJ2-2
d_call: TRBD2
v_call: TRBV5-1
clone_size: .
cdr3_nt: TGCGCCAGCAGCTTGTCGGTAGCGGGGGTTACCGGGGAGCTGTTTTTT
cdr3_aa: CASSLSVAGVTGELFF

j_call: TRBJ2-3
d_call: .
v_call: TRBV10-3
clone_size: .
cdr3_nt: TGTGCCATCCAAGCTAGCACAGATACGCAGTATTTT
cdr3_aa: CAIQASTDTQYF

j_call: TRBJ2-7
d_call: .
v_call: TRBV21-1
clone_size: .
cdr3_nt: TGTGTTGGACGTAACCCCTCGGGTAGCGTGTACGAGCAGTACTTC
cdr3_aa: CVGRNPSGSVYEQYF

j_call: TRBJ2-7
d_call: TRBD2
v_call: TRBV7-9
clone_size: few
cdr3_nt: TGTGCCAGCAGCTCCGGGACTAGCGGGATTCACCAGTACTTC
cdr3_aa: CASSSGTSGIHQYF

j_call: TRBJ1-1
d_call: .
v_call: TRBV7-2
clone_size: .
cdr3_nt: TGTGCCAGCAGCTTCGGGATCATGAACACTGAAGCTTTCTTT
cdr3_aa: CASSFGIMNTEAFF

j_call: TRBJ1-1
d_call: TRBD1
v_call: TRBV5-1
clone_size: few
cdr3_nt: TGCGCCAGCAGCTTCCAGGGGGCTTCGAACACTGAAGCTTTCTTT
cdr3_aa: CASSFQGASNTEAFF

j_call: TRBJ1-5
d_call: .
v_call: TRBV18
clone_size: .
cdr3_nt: TGTGCCAGCTCACCGTACAGGGTAGATCAGCCCCAGCATTTT
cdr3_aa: CASSPYRVDQPQHF

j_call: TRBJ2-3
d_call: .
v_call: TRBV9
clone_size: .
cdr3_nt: TGTGCCAGCAGCGTAGAGGGTAGTGGACTCAGCACAGATACGCAGTATTTT
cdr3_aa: CASSVEGSGLSTDTQYF

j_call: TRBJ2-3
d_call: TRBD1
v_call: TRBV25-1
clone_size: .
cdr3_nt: TGTGCCAGCAAGGGGGCGAGCACAGATACGCAGTATTTT
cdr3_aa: CASKGASTDTQYF

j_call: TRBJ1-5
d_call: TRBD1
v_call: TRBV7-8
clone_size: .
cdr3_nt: TGTGCCAGCAGCCCAGGGACAGCCCTAGTCAATCAGCCCCAGCATTTT
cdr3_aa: CASSPGTALVNQPQHF

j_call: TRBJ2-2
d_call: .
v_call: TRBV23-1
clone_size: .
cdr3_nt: TGCGCCAGCAGTCATACGGACAGCCCTTGGACCGGGGAGCTGTTTTTT
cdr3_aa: CASSHTDSPWTGELFF

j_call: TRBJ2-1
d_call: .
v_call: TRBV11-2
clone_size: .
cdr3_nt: TGTGCCAGCAGCTACTTAGGGGGACACGCGATCTACAATGAGCAGTTCTTC
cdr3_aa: CASSYLGGHAIYNEQFF

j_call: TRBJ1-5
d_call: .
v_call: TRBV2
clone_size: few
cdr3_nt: TGTGCCAGCGGGGCAGGGGACAATCAGCCCCAGCATTTT
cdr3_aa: CASGAGDNQPQHF

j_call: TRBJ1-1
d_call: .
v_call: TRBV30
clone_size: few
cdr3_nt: TGTGCCTGGGGACATTTGAACACTGAAGCTTTCTTT
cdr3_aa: CAWGHLNTEAFF

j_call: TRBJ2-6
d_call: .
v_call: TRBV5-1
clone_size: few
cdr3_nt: TGCGCCAGCAGCTTGGCAGGGTACTCTGGGGCCAACGTCCTGACTTTC
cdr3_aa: CASSLAGYSGANVLTF

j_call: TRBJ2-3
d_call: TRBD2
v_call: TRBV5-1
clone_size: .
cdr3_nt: TGCGCCAGCAGCTCGGAGACTAGCGGGAGGGGGCAGTATTTT
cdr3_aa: CASSSETSGRGQYF

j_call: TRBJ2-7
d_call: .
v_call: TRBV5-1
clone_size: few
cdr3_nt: TGCGCCAGCAGCTTGGGCCAGGCAAGCTACGAGCAGTACTTC
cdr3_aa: CASSLGQASYEQYF

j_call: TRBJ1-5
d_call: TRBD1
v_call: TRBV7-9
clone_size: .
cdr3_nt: TGTGCCAGCAGCGAGGGACAGGGTTACAATCAGCCCCAGCATTTT
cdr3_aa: CASSEGQGYNQPQHF

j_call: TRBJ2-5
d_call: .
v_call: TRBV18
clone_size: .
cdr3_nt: TGTGCCAGCTCACCACCGACAATACAAGAGACCCAGTACTTC
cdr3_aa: CASSPPTIQETQYF

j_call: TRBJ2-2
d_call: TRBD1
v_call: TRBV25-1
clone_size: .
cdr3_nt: TGTGCCAGCAGGGACAGGGTTTCCGACGGGGAGCTGTTTTTT
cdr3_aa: CASRDRVSDGELFF